Following are 28 T cell receptor beta chains from one sample sequenced in a study of T cells in Graves' hyperthyroidism and ophthalmopathy. It was RNA transcripts that yielded the amplified TCR beta CDR3 regions. RT-PCR in the first round (using the HTBI primer set) targeted the TCR CDR3. One entry per CDR3 protein, called by TCRdb with MiXCR from the multiplex PCR reads. This table has about 400,000 distinct CDR3 sequences, 20% to 25% appearing once. The sample consisted of blood. The receptors were sampled from a man between 50 and 59 years old with Graves' hyperthyroidism.

This clonotype has at least ten counts. V is TRBV12-5 and J is TRBJ2-7; 7 positions agree with TRBD1. CDR3 length: 16 amino acids. From germline, CDR1 is LGHNT and CDR2 FRNRAP. The V and J ends lost 2 bases and 2 bases, in that order; junction bases with no gene match: 9. CDR3 protein: CASGLTTGTATYEQYF. The DNA for the CDR3 is TGTGCTAGTGGTTTGACAACCGGGACAGCCACCTACGAGCAGTACTTC.

This clonotype was counted a few times. The chain joins TRBV24-1 to TRBJ1-2; no clear D. Germline CDR1 and CDR2: KGHDR and SFDVKD. V lost 4 bases to trimming and J lost 0 bases, with 2 bases between them. The CDR3 consists of 12 residues. The CDR3 DNA reads TGTGCCACCAGTGAAGCTAACTATGGCTACACCTTC. Translating gives CATSEANYGYTF.

The rearrangement joins TRBV3-1 to TRBJ1-3, with D tentatively TRBD1 (5 bases). There are 16 residues in the CDR3. CDR1 and CDR2 (germline): LGHDT, YNNKEL (reference sequence). The V and J ends lost 4 bases and 1 base respectively, with 14 bases between them. DNA for the CDR3: TGTGCCAGCAGCCGCGGGACCGTTTTATCTGGAAACACCATATATTTT. Translation gives CASSRGTVLSGNTIYF. Full variable domain (rest looked up from reference TRBV3-1 and TRBJ1-3): DTAVSQTPKYLVTQMGNDKSIKCEQNLGHDTMYWYKQDSKKFLKIMFSYNNKELIINETVPNRFSPKSPDKAHLNLHINSLELGDSAVYFCASSRGTVLSGNTIYFGEGSWLTVV.

This clonotype has only a few counts. The CDR3 reads CASSSTQTNTGELFF. Here the CDR3 DNA reads TGTGCCAGCAGCTCGACCCAAACTAACACCGGGGAGCTGTTTTTT. The chain carries TRBV7-7 and TRBJ2-2, with D hard to call. The germline V gene has CDR1 SSHAT and CDR2 FNYEAQ (reference sequence). The CDR3 covers 15 residues. Trimming stripped 4 bases from V and 2 bases from J, with 11 bases between.

This clonotype has just a few counts. The chain is built from TRBV29-1 and TRBJ1-4; the D gene is possibly TRBD1 (5 bases). Germline V gives CDR1 SQVTM, CDR2 ANQGSEA. With 7 bases removed from V and 0 bases from J, the gap between germline ends came to 15 bases. CDR3 size: 15 residues. The CDR3 sequence: CSARWGGATNEKLFF. The DNA for the CDR3 is TGCAGCGCGAGGTGGGGGGGAGCAACTAATGAAAAACTGTTTTTT.

This clonotype came up a few times. CDR3 residues: CATSRVDNEQFF. The CDR3 nucleotides read TGTGCCACCAGCAGAGTCGACAATGAGCAGTTCTTC. The V gene is TRBV15, the J gene TRBJ2-1; D is unresolved. The germline CDR1 and CDR2 sequences are LNHNV and YYDKDF (reference sequence). V was shortened by 1 base and J by 5 bases, with 3 bases between the two germline ends. The length of the CDR3 is 12 residues.

This clonotype was seen ten or more times. V usage is TRBV20-1 and J usage is TRBJ1-1; D is undetermined. The V end lost 3 bases, the J end lost 2 bases, and 13 bases lay between the germline ends. Germline V gene lookup returns CDR1 DFQATT and CDR2 SNEGSKA (reference sequence). The CDR3 runs to 14 residues. In DNA, the CDR3 is TGCAGTGCTAGTTCTTCCCAGTTTAACACTGAAGCTTTCTTT. It yields the protein CSASSSQFNTEAFF.

The chain carries TRBV2 and TRBJ2-1; tentatively, D is TRBD2 (5 bases). Trimming stripped 7 bases from V and 0 bases from J, with 10 bases between. CDR1 and CDR2 (germline): SNHLY, FYNNEI. CDR3 length: 14 amino acids. CDR3 in DNA: TGTGCCAGCAAACTAGGGAGCTCCTACAATGAGCAGTTCTTC. Translated, it gives CASKLGSSYNEQFF.

This clonotype came up a few times. The chain recombines TRBV27 with TRBJ2-3; D remains unclear. The CDR3 sequence is 12 residues long. Trimming removed 5 bases from V and 6 bases from J, with 9 bases in between. The germline V gene has CDR1 MNHEY and CDR2 SMNVEV (reference sequence). CDR3 region: CASSARWDTQYF. DNA for the CDR3: TGTGCCAGCAGTGCACGATGGGATACGCAGTATTTT.

V usage is TRBV7-8 and J usage is TRBJ2-3; 10 positions match TRBD2. The germline V gene has CDR1 SGHVS and CDR2 FQNEAQ. The ends lost 5 bases at V and 2 bases at J; junction bases unmatched: 7. The CDR3 consists of 16 residues. The CDR3 coding sequence is TGTGCCAGCAGCCCCCGAGCGGGAGGGATCACAGATACGCAGTATTTT. It is translated as CASSPRAGGITDTQYF.

Note on this clonotype: At one end, the junction sequence differs from germline, possibly due to a read error. This chain connects TRBV5-4 to TRBJ2-3; TRBD1 might be the D (5 bases). Germline-derived CDR1 and CDR2 are SGHNT and YYREEE (reference sequence). The CDR3 has 12 amino acids. The CDR3 here is CASSFSTGTQYF. The DNA of the CDR3 is TGTGCCAGCAGCTTTTCCACAGGTACGCAGTATTTT.

In its sample, this clonotype was seen many times. J is TRBJ2-7 and V is TRBV12-3 or TRBV12-4; 10 bases fit TRBD2. The CDR3 loop spans 14 amino acids. The V and J ends lost 5 bases and 2 bases, in that order; junction bases with no gene match: 3. This chain's CDR3 is CASSRTSGPYEQYF. CDR3 nucleotide sequence: TGTGCCAGCAGTCGGACTAGCGGTCCCTACGAGCAGTACTTC.

The rearrangement links TRBV7-2 to TRBJ2-1; no reliable D call. The V and J ends lost 6 bases and 0 bases respectively, with 9 bases between them. Germline values: CDR1 SGHTA, CDR2 FQGNSA. CDR3 length: 14 amino acids. CDR3 bases: TGTGCCAGCAGTGAACCAGGCTCCTACAATGAGCAGTTCTTC. Protein: CASSEPGSYNEQFF.

In its sample, this clonotype was seen a few times. CDR3 amino acids: CASSQAGQGAYEQYF. In DNA form, the CDR3 reads TGCGCCAGCAGCCAAGCCGGCCAGGGTGCCTACGAGCAGTACTTC. The chain is built from TRBV4-1 and TRBJ2-7; D possibly corresponds to TRBD1 (5 bases). CDR3 size: 15 residues. V gave up 1 base and J gave up 2 bases, with 12 bases separating them. Germline V CDR1 and CDR2: MGHRA, YSYEKL.

The chain combines TRBV20-1 with TRBJ1-4; D ambiguous. Germline CDR1 is DFQATT and CDR2 is SNEGSKA (reference sequence). This CDR3 region has 17 residues. With 0 bases removed from V and 0 bases from J, the gap between germline ends came to 14 bases. The DNA of the CDR3 is TGCAGTGCTAGAGATTATCGACGGCCTGCAACTAATGAAAAACTGTTTTTT. It yields the protein CSARDYRRPATNEKLFF.

The chain uses TRBV4-2 and TRBJ2-3, with a tentative D call TRBD2 (6 bases). The germline gives CDR1 LGHNA, CDR2 YNFKEQ. The CDR3 covers 15 residues. V lost 1 base and J lost 5, with 13 bases in between. This chain's CDR3 is CASSQAGVSGDTQYF. The CDR3 nucleotides read TGTGCCAGCAGCCAAGCGGGAGTCTCAGGAGATACGCAGTATTTT.

This clonotype was seen only once. Germline and junction disagree at one end, which may indicate a read error. The chain has TRBV27 and TRBJ2-1; 8 nucleotides match TRBD2. There are 18 residues in the CDR3. Germline loops: CDR1 MNHEY, CDR2 SMNVEV (reference sequence). The CDR3 DNA reads as TGTGTCAGCAGTTTATTGATTACTAGCGGAACCAACTACAATGAGCAGTTCTTC. Its protein is CVSSLLITSGTNYNEQFF.

This clonotype came up many times. The chain couples TRBV5-1 to TRBJ2-5; perhaps TRBD1 as D (5 bases). Trimming took off 0 bases at V and 2 bases at J, with 8 bases between the two ends. The CDR3 totals 14 residues. From germline, CDR1 is SGHRS and CDR2 YFSETQ. Written as DNA, the CDR3 is TGCGCCAGCAGCTTGGGGACACAACAAGAGACCCAGTACTTC. Protein: CASSLGTQQETQYF.

The chain combines TRBV2 with TRBJ1-5, with no clear D. Trimming cost V 6 bases and J 5 bases, with 11 bases left between them. This CDR3 contains 13 residues. Germline loops: CDR1 SNHLY, CDR2 FYNNEI. This CDR3 is CASSMRIDQPQHF. CDR3 in DNA: TGTGCCAGCAGCATGAGAATCGATCAGCCCCAGCATTTT.

At least ten counts were recorded for this clonotype. This chain connects TRBV7-3 to TRBJ2-3; 10 bases align to TRBD2. This CDR3 is 16 amino acids long. CDR1 and CDR2 from the germline V gene are SGHTA and FQGTGA. V trimming: 1 base; J trimming: 4 bases; junction bases outside the gene matches: 5. CDR3 DNA sequence: TGTGCCAGCAGCTTAAACTTTGGACTAGCGGCAGATACGCAGTATTTT. This sequence encodes CASSLNFGLAADTQYF.

This clonotype was recorded many times. V is TRBV5-1 and J is TRBJ2-3, with no clear D. This CDR3 is built from 14 residues. V was clipped by 0 bases and J by 1 base, with 6 bases between them. CDR1 and CDR2 (germline): SGHRS, YFSETQ. CDR3 region: CASSLGSGTDTQYF. The CDR3 coding sequence is TGCGCCAGCAGCTTGGGCTCGGGCACAGATACGCAGTATTTT.

This clonotype was observed a few times. This chain uses TRBV29-1 with TRBJ1-5; D is undetermined. This CDR3 is built from 13 residues. V shed 4 bases and J shed 3 bases, with 10 bases lying between them. Germline CDR1 reads SQVTM; CDR2 reads ANQGSEA. CDR3 sequence: CSVVGSVNQPQHF. CDR3 in DNA: TGCAGCGTTGTTGGCAGCGTCAATCAGCCCCAGCATTTT.

This sequence joins TRBV10-3 and TRBJ2-1; 8 bases fit TRBD2. Per the germline V gene, CDR1 is ENHRY and CDR2 is SYGVKD. The CDR3 is made up of 15 amino acids. V was pared by 8 bases and J by 1 base, with 7 bases of the junction left unmatched. As DNA, the CDR3 is TGTGCCATCGGACTTGAGCGGGGGTCCTACAATGAGCAGTTCTTC. Its protein product is CAIGLERGSYNEQFF.

This rearrangement joins TRBV6-2 or TRBV6-3 to TRBJ1-2; a possible D gene is TRBD1 (5 bases). CDR3 length equals 15 residues. V shed 5 bases and J shed 3 bases, with 16 bases lying between them. In germline, CDR1 is MNHEY, CDR2 SVGEGT. CDR3 loop: CASSDGAGIDYGYTF. The CDR3 coding sequence is TGTGCCAGCAGTGACGGGGCAGGGATCGACTATGGCTACACCTTC.

The chain couples TRBV6-5 to TRBJ1-1; no reliable D call. The CDR3 runs 16 residues. From germline, CDR1 is MNHEY and CDR2 SVGAGI. Trimming shortened V by 2 bases and J by 3 bases, and 16 bases separated the two germline ends. Here the CDR3 reads CASSYGPGMRDTEAFF. Here the CDR3 DNA reads TGTGCCAGCAGTTACGGGCCCGGGATGAGGGACACTGAAGCTTTCTTT.

Turning to this clonotype: Relative to the germline gene, one junction end is altered; a read error may explain this. The gene calls are TRBV20-1 and TRBJ1-5; D unresolved. Germline values: CDR1 DFQATT, CDR2 SNEGSKA (reference sequence). CDR3 size: 15 residues. CDR3 sequence: CSARAGSNGNQPQHF. The CDR3 DNA reads as TGCAGTGCGAGAGCTGGGAGCAACGGCAATCAGCCCCAGCATTTT.

This clonotype was seen only a few times. This rearrangement joins TRBV13 to TRBJ2-7; TRBD2 agrees at 11 bases. Trimming at V came to 4 bases and at J to 5 bases, leaving 10 bases not matched to a gene. Looked up from germline, CDR1 is PRHDT and CDR2 is FYEKMQ (reference sequence). The CDR3 is made up of 16 amino acids. CDR3 sequence: CASSSTLAGGLDEQYF. CDR3 nucleotides: TGTGCCAGCAGCTCAACCCTAGCGGGAGGTCTCGACGAGCAGTACTTC.

About this clonotype: A read error may be the cause here, since a much bigger clone is one base away. The chain couples TRBV27 to TRBJ2-3, with a tentative D call TRBD1 (5 bases). The last part of the DNA fits TRBJ1-5 better; the J call may be wrong. The length of the CDR3 is 17 residues. Germline CDR1 MNHEY, CDR2 SMNVEV (reference sequence). DNA for the CDR3: TGTGCCAGCAGTACGGGACTAGCGGGAGTTGGAGCAGATACGCAGCATTTT. Translation gives CASSTGLAGVGADTQHF.